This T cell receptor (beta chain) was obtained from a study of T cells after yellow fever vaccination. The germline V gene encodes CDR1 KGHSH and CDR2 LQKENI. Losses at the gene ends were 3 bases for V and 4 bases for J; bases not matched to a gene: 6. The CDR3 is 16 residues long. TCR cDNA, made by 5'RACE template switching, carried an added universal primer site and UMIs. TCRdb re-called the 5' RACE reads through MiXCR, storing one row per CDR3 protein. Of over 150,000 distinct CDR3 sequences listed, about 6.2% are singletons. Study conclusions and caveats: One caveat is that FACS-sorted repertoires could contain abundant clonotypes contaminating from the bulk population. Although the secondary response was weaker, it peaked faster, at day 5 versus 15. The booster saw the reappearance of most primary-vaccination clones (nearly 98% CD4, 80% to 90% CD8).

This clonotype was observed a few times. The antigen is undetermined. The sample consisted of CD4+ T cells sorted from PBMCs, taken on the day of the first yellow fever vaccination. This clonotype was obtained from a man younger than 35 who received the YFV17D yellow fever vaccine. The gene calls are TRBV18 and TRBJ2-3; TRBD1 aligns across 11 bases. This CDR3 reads CASSPRTGGVSDTQYF. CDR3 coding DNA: TGTGCCAGCTCACCTAGGACAGGGGGCGTTTCAGATACGCAGTATTTT.